This TCR beta chain appears in the sequencing data of a study of T cell repertoires in cytomegalovirus infection. Study in general: As its CMV epitopes, the study selected recently identified HLA-C-restricted and well-studied HLA-B-restricted targets. CMV infection plus the matching HLA type was flagged by public TCR beta signatures.

Study outcomes and limitations: In two of eight donors, the top clonotype was HLA-C-restricted CMV-specific. Pooled public TCR beta family frequency picked out CMV carriers with the relevant HLA.

The CDR3 covers 15 residues. CDR1 and CDR2 from the germline V gene are DFQATT and SNEGSKA (reference sequence). V shed 1 base and J 7 bases; nucleotides not matched to a gene: 10. Notes on this clonotype: Antigen: not known.

Via MiXCR, TCRdb re-called the reads, giving one row per CDR3 protein. The repertoire holds around 570,000 distinct CDR3 sequences, with approximately 40% as singletons. The chain couples TRBV20-1 to TRBJ2-5, with 9 bases identical to TRBD2. This clonotype was sampled from a human donor in good health (CMV status not recorded). Some clones in this sample may be carry-over from other donors' samples. Sequenced here: cultured PBMCs, sampled from culture after CMV antigen stimulation. The CDR3 coding sequence is TGCAGTGCTAGAGGGGCGGGAGGGCCCGGAGTGACCCAGTACTTC. Translated, it gives CSARGAGGPGVTQYF.